This TCR beta chain was found in a study of human T cells and chemical hapten exposure. Study context: Diphenylcyclopropenone was applied weekly to patients' scalps across the roughly 23-week study. Study observations and caveats: No change in TCRs above 1 in 1000 frequency was produced by DPC sensitization.

CDR1 and CDR2 from the germline V gene are SNHLY and FYNNEI. This CDR3 comprises 16 residues. The V and J ends lost 5 bases and 0 bases, in that order; junction bases with no gene match: 4. TCRdb analysed the RACE reads with MiXCR anew, one entry per CDR3 protein. Altogether 50,000 to 60,000 distinct CDR3 sequences are present, 9.5% to 15% being singletons, with the ten largest covering roughly 2.6%. With respect to this clonotype: Its antigen is unknown. A much larger clone lies one base from this, so it may be a read error.

Time point indicated: patch test 3, about 24 weeks after DPC sensitization. Treatment: therapeutic diphenylcyclopropenone sensitization with weekly scalp DPC. The sample was whole blood, taken in connection with sensitization to the hapten diphenylcyclopropenone (DPC). The receptor's source is a man aged 25-40 years with alopecia areata. Some clones in this sample may be carry-over from other donors' samples. The chain uses TRBV2 and TRBJ2-3; 11 bases are shared with TRBD2. DNA of the CDR3: TGTGCCAGCAGTTCCCGGACTAGCGGGAGCACAGATACGCAGTATTTT. Amino acid sequence: CASSSRTSGSTDTQYF.